This TCR beta chain was identified during a study of monozygotic twins with inflammatory bowel disease. As to this clonotype: The antigen remains undetermined.

Study conclusions and caveats: A reduction in TCRbeta diversity (inverse Simpson) was seen in IBD patients relative to healthy co-twins. Fewer clonotypes were shared with others by IBD patients than by healthy twins, especially with disease activity.

The CDR3 spans 11 residues. Reprocessing the 5' RACE reads, TCRdb reports a single entry for every CDR3 protein and omits DNA. This specimen shows approximately 330,000 distinct CDR3 sequences; the ten leading clones hold around 2%. The V and J genes are TRBV12-3 or TRBV12-4 and TRBJ1-1. The sample was blood. This sequence was found in a human donor with ulcerative colitis or Crohn's disease, or a healthy co-twin of an affected twin (not recorded which). The CDR3 loop is CAGGSGTEAFF.